Reported below is one T cell receptor beta chain. There are a few counts of this clone. The specificity of this receptor is unknown. There are no base qualities to consult, and no much larger clone falls within one base. The immunoSEQ Assay, a bias-controlled multiplex PCR, was used to amplify TCRbeta CDR3 regions from genomic DNA. The authors processed their data as follows. Within the assay, amplification of reference gene primers was used to estimate how many nucleated cells each sample contained. Sequence reads were collapsed and filtered to measure the absolute abundance of every unique TCRbeta CDR3 rearrangement. For each sample, productive Simpson clonality was calculated by taking the square root of Simpson's diversity index across productive rearrangements. TCRdb retrieved this table from immuneACCESS and kept in-frame rearrangements only. Not all clones are present; in checked studies, unresolved V genes account for under half, and no reason is known for the remainder. The D gene and trimming were derived from the DNA, and the V and J assignments and clone size from that table. The sample table contains about 160,000 clones; only one count was recorded for around four fifths of them. Together, the top ten hold 9.5% to 13% of the sample.

This sample stems from a study of blood T cell repertoires in COVID-19 (TCRdb year 2020). At the level of the whole study: Samples from collaborators originated in the United States, Italy and Spain and spanned both the acute and convalescent phases of COVID-19. The material from the prospective study consisted of cDNA or gDNA derived from T cells, B-cell-depleted T cells, or PBMCs. Subjects who had been exposed to COVID-19, were actively infected with it, or had recovered from it provided the deeply sampled blood TCRbeta repertoires that made up the dataset. A freely available public database, intended as a resource for researchers studying the immune response to SARS-CoV-2, is where the repertoires were released. The samples were drawn from two sources: the first 160 participants of the ongoing ImmuneRACE study, and fewer than 1,500 subjects contributed by 6 global collaborators. Sample metadata almost always included a de-identified subject ID, COVID-19 status, age in years and sex. Where HLA class I and class II types were available, the types were taken from metadata supplied by the sample provider, not from assay-based typing. Beyond this particular receptor, the publication reports: The amount of clinical and demographic metadata varied by source and participant and was provided uncurated.

The collaborating institutions used their own protocols to collect whole blood in K2EDTA tubes. For TCRbeta analysis, collaborators shipped samples in one of three forms: frozen whole blood, isolated PBMCs, or DNA extracted from either of those sample types. The CDR3, from cysteine to phenylalanine, totals 19 residues. Only CDR3 DNA remains: 57 bases, in frame from the first base. CDR1 SGHVS and CDR2 FNYEAQ are derived from the germline V gene. Here V drops 1 base and J drops 4 bases, and the junction holds 15 bases not matched to any gene. Sequencing was done on a sample of peripheral blood. The chain couples TRBV7-6 to TRBJ2-1, with 8 bases in between that match TRBD2. The clonotype originates from a human donor in a cohort sampled during active COVID-19. The nucleotide sequence is given as TGTGCCAGCAGCTTAGGCGTGGCGAGAGGCGGGAGGCTATACAATGAGCAGTTCTTC. The resulting protein is CASSLGVARGGRLYNEQFF.